The 22 T cell receptor beta chains below were found in one sample sequenced in a study of siplizumab effects on memory and regulatory T cells. Sequencing was performed with immunoSEQ multiplex PCR; in TCRdb, only in-frame clones are kept and a portion is missing. The profile shows some 52,000 clones, about 97% of them singletons. Sequenced input: naive CD4+ T cells sorted from blood. These receptors were collected from a human donor in good health.

The rearrangement joins TRBV29-1 to TRBJ2-5; 8 positions match TRBD2. V lost 7 bases and J lost 4; bases outside the gene matches: 8. This CDR3 contains 13 residues. CDR1 SQVTM and CDR2 ANQGSEA come from the germline V gene. The CDR3 DNA is TGCAGCGCAAATAGCGGGAATGGAGAGACCCAGTACTTC. It specifies CSANSGNGETQYF.

The J gene is TRBJ1-4, the V gene TRBV30, with a possible D match to TRBD1 (6 bases). The CDR3 is 14 amino acids. Germline values: CDR1 GTSNPN, CDR2 SVGIG (reference sequence). Trimming stripped 5 bases from V and 8 bases from J, with 18 bases between. The CDR3 bases are TGTGCCTGGCTCCAACAGGGTATTAAGGAAAAACTGTTTTTT. Its translation: CAWLQQGIKEKLFF.

The chain's CDR3 is CASSPGQGGQPQHF. CDR3 coding DNA: TGTGCCAGTAGTCCGGGACAGGGAGGTCAGCCCCAGCATTTT. The chain uses TRBV19 and TRBJ1-5, with TRBD1 matching over 9 bases. Per the germline V gene, CDR1 is LNHDA and CDR2 is SQIVND (reference sequence). There are 14 residues in the CDR3. Germline trimming cut 5 bases from V and 6 bases from J; bases unmatched to any gene: 5.

This clone showed up just once. The rearrangement uses TRBV6-1 and TRBJ1-1, with TRBD1 identical over 10 bases. V lost 7 bases and J lost 5; bases outside the gene matches: 7. Per germline, CDR1 MNHNS and CDR2 SASEGT. The CDR3 spans 14 residues. CDR3: CASIRDRGLTEAFF. For the CDR3, the DNA is TGTGCCAGCATCCGGGACAGGGGACTGACTGAAGCTTTCTTT.

The gene calls are TRBV18 and TRBJ2-7; D remains ambiguous. From germline, CDR1 is KGHSH and CDR2 LQKENI. The V and J ends lost 3 bases and 3 bases respectively, with 3 bases between them. The CDR3 consists of 11 residues. CDR3 nucleotides: TGTGCCAGCTCACCCCTCTACGAGCAGTACTTC. As protein: CASSPLYEQYF. The variable domain in full, with the rest retrieved from reference TRBV18 and TRBJ2-7, is NAGVMQNPRHLVRRRGQEARLRCSPMKGHSHVYWYRQLPEEGLKFMVYLQKENIIDESGMPKERFSAEFPKEGPSILRIQQVVRGDSAAYFCASSPLYEQYFGPGTRLTVT.

The chain is built from TRBV5-5 and TRBJ2-7, with a weak D call TRBD2 (6 bases). Looked up from germline, CDR1 is SGHKS and CDR2 is YYEKEE (reference sequence). V lost 0 bases and J 5 bases, leaving 15 bases between the germline ends. This CDR3 region has 15 residues. The CDR3 sequence: CASSLGAGIYHEQYF. The DNA of the CDR3 is TGTGCCAGCAGCTTGGGCGCGGGGATTTACCACGAGCAGTACTTC.

CDR3 residues: CASSLYRTGPYYEQYF. The CDR3 nucleotides are TGTGCCAGCAGCTTATACCGGACAGGGCCCTACTACGAGCAGTACTTC. The V call is TRBV9, the J call TRBJ2-7, with 8 bases matching TRBD1. Per germline, CDR1 SGDLS and CDR2 YYNGEE. Trimming cost V 4 bases and J 3 bases; bases outside gene matches: 12. The CDR3 is made up of 16 amino acids.

Of note for this clone: A read error may account for a junction end that differs from germline. This rearrangement joins TRBV7-7 to TRBJ2-5; D gene ambiguous. CDR3 size: 15 residues. CDR1 and CDR2 from the germline V gene are SSHAT and FNYEAQ (reference sequence). In nucleotides, the CDR3 is TGTGCTAGCAGCCTAGGTGTAGGGAAAAAAGAGACCCAGTACTTC. Amino acids: CASSLGVGKKETQYF.

This chain connects TRBV6-5 to TRBJ2-1; D is unclear. There are 12 residues in the CDR3. Germline-derived CDR1 and CDR2 are MNHEY and SVGAGI. The V end lost 4 bases, the J end lost 8 bases, and 9 bases lay between the germline ends. The CDR3: CASSSMPYEQFF. As DNA, the CDR3 is TGTGCCAGCAGTTCTATGCCGTATGAGCAGTTCTTC.

This clone has a single count. V usage is TRBV29-1 and J usage is TRBJ1-1, with D unresolved. The germline V gene has CDR1 SQVTM and CDR2 ANQGSEA. V dropped 7 bases and J dropped 2 bases, with 14 bases sitting between them. This CDR3 is built from 13 residues. This chain's CDR3 is CSGSNGPNTEAFF. DNA for the CDR3: TGCAGCGGCAGCAACGGGCCTAACACTGAAGCTTTCTTT.

V is TRBV5-1 and J is TRBJ2-1, with 13 bases lining up with TRBD2. The J segment lost 8 bases and the V segment lost 4 bases, leaving 6 bases of the junction unmatched. Germline loops: CDR1 SGHRS, CDR2 YFSETQ. The CDR3 is made up of 15 amino acids. As DNA, the CDR3 is TGCGCCAGCAGCCAACTAGCGGGAGGGCCTGATGAGCAGTTCTTC. This gives the protein CASSQLAGGPDEQFF.

The chain couples TRBV7-3 to TRBJ1-6, with D possibly matching TRBD1 (5 bases). This CDR3 spans 15 amino acids. V was cut by 0 bases and J by 8 bases, with 11 bases left in between. CDR1 and CDR2 (germline): SGHTA, FQGTGA. The chain's CDR3 is CASSLTPGTDSPLHF. The CDR3 bases are TGTGCCAGCAGCTTAACCCCCGGGACTGATTCACCCCTCCACTTT.

V usage is TRBV6-1 and J usage is TRBJ1-2; D possibly corresponds to TRBD1 (5 bases). CDR1 is MNHNS, CDR2 SASEGT, per germline. The CDR3 is 13 residues long. Trimming pared 8 bases from V and 4 bases from J, leaving 14 bases between. CDR3 in amino acids: CASRRQPRYGYTF. DNA of the CDR3: TGTGCCAGCCGAAGACAGCCCCGCTATGGCTACACCTTC.

CDR3 DNA: TGTGCCAGCAGCTTTCTTAGGATTCAAAGCAATCAGCCCCAGCATTTT. Protein product: CASSFLRIQSNQPQHF. The rearrangement joins TRBV7-8 to TRBJ1-5; D gene unclear. The V end lost 3 bases, the J end lost 1 base, and 13 bases lay between the germline ends. The V gene's germline CDR1 is SGHVS and CDR2 FQNEAQ. The CDR3 loop spans 16 amino acids.

The chain combines TRBV7-8 with TRBJ2-3; the D is unclear. CDR1 is SGHVS, CDR2 FQNEAQ, per germline. The CDR3 contains 11 residues. Trimming took off 5 bases at V and 6 bases at J, with 6 bases between the two ends. DNA for the CDR3: TGTGCCAGCAGCGGATACGATACGCAGTATTTT. It yields the protein CASSGYDTQYF.

The V call is TRBV9, the J call TRBJ1-5; possible D gene TRBD1, 5 bases. The V and J ends lost 6 bases and 1 base respectively, with 11 bases between them. Per the germline V gene, CDR1 is SGDLS and CDR2 is YYNGEE. The CDR3 has 14 residues. CDR3 protein: CASTGDSSNQPQHF. The CDR3 nucleotides read TGTGCCAGCACCGGTGACAGCAGCAATCAGCCCCAGCATTTT.

This chain joins TRBV6-5 and TRBJ1-2, with D unclear. Per germline, CDR1 MNHEY and CDR2 SVGAGI. The CDR3 length is 14 residues. The V end was cut by 3 bases, the J end by 7 bases, with 15 bases between. CDR3 bases: TGTGCCAGCAGTTATAGGCAGGTTGGTGGTGGCTACACCTTC. It is translated as CASSYRQVGGGYTF.

This clone has only one observation. The rearrangement joins TRBV5-1 to TRBJ1-4, with D perhaps TRBD1 (5 bases). The ends were cut back, 10 bases at V and 3 bases at J, with 16 bases in the middle. Germline V gene lookup returns CDR1 SGHRS and CDR2 YFSETQ. The CDR3 loop spans 14 amino acids. The CDR3 here is CASGWGGANEKLFF. The CDR3 DNA follows: TGCGCCTCCGGATGGGGGGGAGCTAATGAAAAACTGTTTTTT.

V gene TRBV10-3 combines with J gene TRBJ2-1, with 12 bases identical to TRBD1. With 6 bases clipped from V and 8 bases from J, the junction kept 5 bases outside the gene matches. Germline CDR1 ENHRY, CDR2 SYGVKD. This CDR3 region has 14 residues. The CDR3 loop is CAISPGQGADEQFF. Here the CDR3 DNA reads TGTGCCATCAGCCCGGGACAGGGGGCCGATGAGCAGTTCTTC.

This clone was recorded only once. This rearrangement joins TRBV4-2 to TRBJ1-5; D is ambiguous. The length of the CDR3 is 15 residues. Looked up from germline, CDR1 is LGHNA and CDR2 is YNFKEQ. V was cut by 7 bases and J by 0 bases, with 13 bases left in between. The CDR3 spells CASTRFPASNQPQHF. The CDR3 DNA sequence: TGTGCCAGCACCCGATTTCCCGCTAGCAATCAGCCCCAGCATTTT.

The chain links TRBV12-5 to TRBJ1-3; unclear D gene. Per germline, CDR1 LGHNT and CDR2 FRNRAP. V was cut by 2 bases and J by 0 bases, with 14 bases left in between. The CDR3 totals 17 residues. The CDR3 DNA reads TGTGCTAGTGGTTTGCCCACCCCCGGACTCTCTGGAAACACCATATATTTT. Protein: CASGLPTPGLSGNTIYF.

In its sample, this clone was seen once. J is TRBJ1-2 and V is TRBV4-1; the match to TRBD1 covers 9 bases. The CDR3 is made up of 15 amino acids. Trimming removed 4 bases from V and 4 bases from J; junction bases left unmatched: 7. The V gene's germline CDR1 is MGHRA and CDR2 YSYEKL. The CDR3 sequence: CASSLRDRVIYGYTF. The CDR3 region has the DNA TGCGCCAGCAGCCTTCGGGACAGGGTAATCTATGGCTACACCTTC.